The text below deals with one T cell receptor beta chain. Its antigen remains unidentified. This sample was taken from a study of T cell repertoires in cytomegalovirus infection. Study-level information: Both recently identified HLA-C-restricted and well-studied HLA-B-restricted CMV epitopes were used in the study. Public TCR beta signatures indicated both CMV infection and matching HLA type.

TCRdb passed the reads through MiXCR, listing each CDR3 protein once. The sample consists of about 330,000 distinct CDR3 sequences, nearly 35% of them appearing once. Notes on the study in general: Based on cumulative public TCR beta family frequency, carriers of CMV plus the relevant HLA were identified. Ex vivo, HLA-C-restricted CMV-specific TCR beta clonotypes prevailed over the rest of the response.

V gave up 0 bases and J gave up 6 bases, with 12 bases separating them. This CDR3 is built from 15 residues. CDR1 is MNHEY and CDR2 is SVGAGI in the germline V gene. The source material was cultured PBMCs, sampled from culture after CMV antigen stimulation. This receptor was taken from a human donor in good health (CMV status not recorded). Some clones in this sample may be carry-over from other donors' samples. The chain recombines TRBV6-5 with TRBJ1-5, with D possibly being TRBD1 (6 bases). The CDR3 region is CASSYSGGTRQPQHF. The CDR3 DNA is TGTGCCAGCAGTTACTCGGGGGGGACACGTCAGCCCCAGCATTTT.